This T cell receptor beta chain was identified in a study of identical twins. MiXCR, applied by TCRdb to the 5' RACE reads, yields one record per CDR3 protein. The data show 550,000 to 700,000 distinct CDR3 sequences, with 21% seen just once and around 4.5% held by the top ten. This clonotype was counted between two and nine times. Per the germline V gene, CDR1 is SEHNR and CDR2 is FQNEAQ (reference sequence). The CDR3 contains 15 residues. V lost 5 bases to trimming and J lost 4 bases, with 18 bases between them. The sample was also linked to a second study, of T cells expressing NK-cell markers. That source reports: Also leading the CD3+CD56-NKG2C+ fraction in a handful of donors were these clonotypes.

The gene calls are TRBV7-9 and TRBJ2-7; perhaps TRBD2 as D (6 bases). This receptor was obtained from a woman between 18 and 29 years old in good health. Sequencing input: PBMCs. This CDR3 reads CASSLIGGSLYEQYF. The CDR3 region has the DNA TGTGCCAGCAGCCTAATAGGAGGGAGCTTATACGAGCAGTACTTC.